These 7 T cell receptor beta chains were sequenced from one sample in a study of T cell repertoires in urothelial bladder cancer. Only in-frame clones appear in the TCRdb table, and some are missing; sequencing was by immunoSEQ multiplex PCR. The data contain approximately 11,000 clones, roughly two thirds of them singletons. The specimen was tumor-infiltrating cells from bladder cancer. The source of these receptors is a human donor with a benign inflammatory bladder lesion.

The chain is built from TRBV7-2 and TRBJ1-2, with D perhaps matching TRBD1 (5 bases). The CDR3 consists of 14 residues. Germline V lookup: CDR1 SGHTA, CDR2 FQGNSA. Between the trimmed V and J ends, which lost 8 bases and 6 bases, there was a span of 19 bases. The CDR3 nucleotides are TGTGCCAGCTCCTTGGGGGGTTTCGTTAATGGCTACACCTTC. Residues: CASSLGGFVNGYTF.

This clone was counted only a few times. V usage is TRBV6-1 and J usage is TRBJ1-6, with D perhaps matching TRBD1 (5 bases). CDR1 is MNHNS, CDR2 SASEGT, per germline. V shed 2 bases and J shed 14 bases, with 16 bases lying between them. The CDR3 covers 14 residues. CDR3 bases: TGTGCCAGCAGTGAACGGGCCTACCCAGGGTCCCTCCACTTT. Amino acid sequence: CASSERAYPGSLHF.

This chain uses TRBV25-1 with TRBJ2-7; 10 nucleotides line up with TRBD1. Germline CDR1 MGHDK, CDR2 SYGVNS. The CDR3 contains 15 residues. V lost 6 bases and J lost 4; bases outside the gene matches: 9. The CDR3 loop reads CASSDRTGGVYEQYF. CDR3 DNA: TGTGCCAGCAGCGACCGGACAGGGGGAGTATACGAGCAGTACTTC.

The CDR3 nucleotides are TGCGCCAGCAGCTTGGAACGAGGGGAGCAGTACTTC. Its protein is CASSLERGEQYF. The gene calls are TRBV5-1 and TRBJ2-7; possibly TRBD2 for D (5 bases). Per germline, CDR1 SGHRS and CDR2 YFSETQ. This CDR3 has 12 amino acids. V lost 0 bases to trimming and J lost 7 bases, with 8 bases between them.

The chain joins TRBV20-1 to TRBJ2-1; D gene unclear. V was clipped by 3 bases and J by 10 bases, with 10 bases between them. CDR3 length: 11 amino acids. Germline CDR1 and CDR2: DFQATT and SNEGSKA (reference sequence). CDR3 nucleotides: TGCAGTGCTAGGATGGATAGGGAGCAGTTCTTC. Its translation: CSARMDREQFF.

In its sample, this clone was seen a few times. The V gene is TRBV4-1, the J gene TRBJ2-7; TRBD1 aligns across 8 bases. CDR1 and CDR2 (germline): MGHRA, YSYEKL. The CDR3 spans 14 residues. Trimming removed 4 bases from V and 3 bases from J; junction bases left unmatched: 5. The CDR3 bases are TGCGCCAGCAGCCCTTCCGGGACAGGCTACGAGCAGTACTTC. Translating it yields CASSPSGTGYEQYF.

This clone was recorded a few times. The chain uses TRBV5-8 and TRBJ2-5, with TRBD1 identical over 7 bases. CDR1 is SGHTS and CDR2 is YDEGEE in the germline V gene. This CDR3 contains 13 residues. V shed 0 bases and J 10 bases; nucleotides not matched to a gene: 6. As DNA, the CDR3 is TGTGCCAGCAGCTTGGCCGGTAGGGGGCTCCAGTACTTC. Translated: CASSLAGRGLQYF. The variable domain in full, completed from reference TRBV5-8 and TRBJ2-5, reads EAGVTQSPTHLIKTRGQQATLRCSPISGHTSVYWYQQALGLGLQFLLWYDEGEERNRGNFPPRFSGRQFPNYSSELNVNALELEDSALYLCASSLAGRGLQYFGPGTRLLVL.